Following are 17 T cell receptor beta chains from one sample sequenced in a study of shared clonotypes between healthy human individuals. Profiled with immunoSEQ multiplex PCR; TCRdb holds only in-frame clones, not every one. The sample contains about 680,000 clones, approximately 90% of which appear only once. Terminally differentiated effector memory CD45RA+ cells were excluded by CCR7 positive selection of CD45RO-negative cells. The source material was naive CD8+ T cells sorted from blood. The receptor source for this set is a man aged 25 to 40 in good health.

The V and J genes are TRBV7-8 and TRBJ2-1; 8 bases are a match to TRBD2. V lost 3 bases to trimming and J lost 13 bases; unmatched junction nucleotides: 23. Germline-derived CDR1 and CDR2 are SGHVS and FQNEAQ. This CDR3 region has 18 residues. The DNA of the CDR3 is TGTGCCAGCAGCTTTAGCGGGATTAGGACAAGATGTGAAATGGGCCAGTTCTTC. Protein product: CASSFSGIRTRCEMGQFF.

This clone showed up just once. This rearrangement joins TRBV25-1 to TRBJ2-1, with no clear D. Trimming removed 3 bases at V and 13 bases at J, with 19 bases between. The length of the CDR3 is 14 residues. CDR1 MGHDK and CDR2 SYGVNS come from the germline V gene. The CDR3 loop reads CASSDLVFPPPQFF. DNA of the CDR3: TGTGCCAGCAGTGATTTGGTCTTCCCCCCGCCCCAGTTCTTC.

V and J are TRBV28 and TRBJ2-3, with D perhaps matching TRBD2 (6 bases). Germline loops: CDR1 MDHEN, CDR2 SYDVKM. The CDR3 is 14 residues long. Trimming removed 2 bases from V and 2 bases from J, with 8 bases in between. For the CDR3, the DNA is TGTGCCAGCAGTTTACTGCGGGACACAGATACGCAGTATTTT. Protein sequence: CASSLLRDTDTQYF.

The V and J genes are TRBV10-2 and TRBJ2-3; no definite D call. V lost 3 bases and J 1 base, leaving 14 bases between the germline ends. CDR1 is WSHSY and CDR2 is SAAADI in the germline V gene. There are 16 residues in the CDR3. CDR3 in DNA: TGCGCCAGCAGTGATTTACAAACTTTTGGCACAGATACGCAGTATTTT. Protein: CASSDLQTFGTDTQYF.

This chain joins TRBV28 and TRBJ2-7, with D possibly called TRBD1 or TRBD2 (5 bases each). V was clipped by 4 bases and J by 7 bases, with 14 bases between them. There are 13 residues in the CDR3. Germline V CDR1 and CDR2: MDHEN, SYDVKM. CDR3: CASSSLGVGEQYF. In DNA form, the CDR3 reads TGTGCCAGCAGTTCACTGGGGGTGGGAGAGCAGTACTTC. Variable domain in full (rest from reference TRBV28 and TRBJ2-7): DVKVTQSSRYLVKRTGEKVFLECVQDMDHENMFWYRQDPGLGLRLIYFSYDVKMKEKGDIPEGYSVSREKKERFSLILESASTNQTSMYLCASSSLGVGEQYFGPGTRLTVT.

The chain recombines TRBV28 with TRBJ1-4; D not resolved. CDR1 is MDHEN, CDR2 SYDVKM, per germline. The CDR3 is 13 residues long. The V end lost 10 bases, the J end lost 6 bases, and 15 bases lay between the germline ends. The CDR3 loop is CATLEVTDEKLFF. In DNA, the CDR3 is TGTGCCACCTTAGAAGTGACGGATGAAAAACTGTTTTTT.

The rearrangement links TRBV27 to TRBJ1-5; D might be TRBD1 (6 bases). The CDR3 contains 15 residues. V gave up 3 bases and J gave up 2 bases, with 11 bases separating them. Per germline, CDR1 MNHEY and CDR2 SMNVEV (reference sequence). CDR3 DNA sequence: TGTGCCAGCAGTTTTGTCGGGGGCCGCAATCAGCCCCAGCATTTT. Its protein is CASSFVGGRNQPQHF.

This chain links TRBV10-3 with TRBJ2-7; perhaps TRBD1 as D (5 bases). In germline, CDR1 is ENHRY, CDR2 SYGVKD. V lost 6 bases, J lost 5 bases, and 14 bases lay in between. The CDR3 covers 13 residues. CDR3 nucleotide sequence: TGTGCCATCAGGGGGCTAGGGAACGACGAGCAGTACTTC. Protein: CAIRGLGNDEQYF.

V is TRBV27 and J is TRBJ2-7, with no clear D. The germline V gene encodes CDR1 MNHEY and CDR2 SMNVEV (reference sequence). The CDR3 is made up of 15 amino acids. V dropped 6 bases and J dropped 0 bases, with 15 bases sitting between them. The CDR3 loop reads CASSPSLWSSYEQYF. CDR3 in DNA: TGTGCCAGCAGCCCCTCCCTTTGGAGCTCCTACGAGCAGTACTTC.

J is TRBJ2-1 and V is TRBV5-1; maybe TRBD2 (5 bases). Looked up from germline, CDR1 is SGHRS and CDR2 is YFSETQ. The germline V and J ends were trimmed by 0 bases and 8 bases, with 9 bases remaining between them. CDR3 length: 13 amino acids. The DNA for the CDR3 is TGCGCCAGCAGCTTGGCATTCGGGGATGAGCAGTTCTTC. This codes for CASSLAFGDEQFF.

The V call is TRBV4-1, the J call TRBJ2-1; D gene ambiguous. The CDR3 contains 15 residues. V lost 2 bases to trimming and J lost 0 bases, with 8 bases between them. Germline V CDR1 and CDR2: MGHRA, YSYEKL. The CDR3 region is CASSQLSASYNEQFF. The CDR3 region has the DNA TGCGCCAGCAGCCAACTGTCGGCCTCCTACAATGAGCAGTTCTTC.

With respect to this clone: The same CDR3 also results from other DNA sequences found in this sample. The chain carries TRBV6-1 and TRBJ2-7, with 9 bases matching TRBD1. The germline CDR1 and CDR2 sequences are MNHNS and SASEGT. The length of the CDR3 is 14 residues. Trimming at V came to 6 bases and at J to 6 bases, leaving 9 bases not matched to a gene. The CDR3 DNA sequence: TGTGCCAGCAGGTCCGGAACAGGGGGCCTCGAGCAGTACTTC. Its translation is CASRSGTGGLEQYF.

The chain employs TRBV27 and TRBJ2-6; tentative D call: TRBD1 (5 bases). CDR3 length: 17 amino acids. Germline CDR1 reads MNHEY; CDR2 reads SMNVEV (reference sequence). V lost 2 bases to trimming and J lost 3 bases, with 14 bases between them. The CDR3 reads CASSLTGSLHGANVLTF. In DNA, the CDR3 is TGTGCCAGCAGTTTAACAGGCAGTCTCCATGGGGCCAACGTCCTGACTTTC.

This chain joins TRBV6-1 and TRBJ2-1; D perhaps matches TRBD2 (5 bases). Germline lookup yields CDR1 MNHNS and CDR2 SASEGT. The V end was cut by 5 bases, the J end by 3 bases, with 14 bases between. This CDR3 spans 15 amino acids. For the CDR3, the DNA is TGTGCCAGCAGTCCTTGGAGGACGGGCTACAATGAGCAGTTCTTC. The encoded protein is CASSPWRTGYNEQFF.

A single count supports this clone. The chain combines TRBV19 with TRBJ2-3; 13 nucleotides agree with TRBD2. Germline loops: CDR1 LNHDA, CDR2 SQIVND (reference sequence). V lost 5 bases and J lost 6; bases outside the gene matches: 20. CDR3 size: 20 residues. Written as DNA, the CDR3 is TGTGCCAGTAGTCGCACCATAGGACTAGCGGGAGTATTGGCCCCGGATACGCAGTATTTT. Its protein is CASSRTIGLAGVLAPDTQYF.

V is TRBV18 and J is TRBJ2-5; 7 bases map to TRBD2. Germline V gives CDR1 KGHSH, CDR2 LQKENI. The CDR3 sequence is 15 residues long. The V and J ends lost 3 bases and 4 bases, in that order; junction bases with no gene match: 8. CDR3 sequence: CASSPSSGALETQYF. The CDR3 nucleotides read TGTGCCAGCTCACCCTCTAGCGGTGCGTTAGAGACCCAGTACTTC. The full variable domain, its missing parts supplied by reference TRBV18 and TRBJ2-5, is NAGVMQNPRHLVRRRGQEARLRCSPMKGHSHVYWYRQLPEEGLKFMVYLQKENIIDESGMPKERFSAEFPKEGPSILRIQQVVRGDSAAYFCASSPSSGALETQYFGPGTRLLVL.

This rearrangement joins TRBV11-3 to TRBJ2-2; weak D call: TRBD2 (7 bases). From germline, CDR1 is SGHNT and CDR2 YENEEA. Trimming took 4 bases from V and 4 from J, leaving 16 bases between them. This CDR3 region has 16 residues. As DNA, the CDR3 is TGTGCCAGCAGCTCAATTGAGGGGGGGAGCACCGGGGAGCTGTTTTTT. The encoded protein is CASSSIEGGSTGELFF.